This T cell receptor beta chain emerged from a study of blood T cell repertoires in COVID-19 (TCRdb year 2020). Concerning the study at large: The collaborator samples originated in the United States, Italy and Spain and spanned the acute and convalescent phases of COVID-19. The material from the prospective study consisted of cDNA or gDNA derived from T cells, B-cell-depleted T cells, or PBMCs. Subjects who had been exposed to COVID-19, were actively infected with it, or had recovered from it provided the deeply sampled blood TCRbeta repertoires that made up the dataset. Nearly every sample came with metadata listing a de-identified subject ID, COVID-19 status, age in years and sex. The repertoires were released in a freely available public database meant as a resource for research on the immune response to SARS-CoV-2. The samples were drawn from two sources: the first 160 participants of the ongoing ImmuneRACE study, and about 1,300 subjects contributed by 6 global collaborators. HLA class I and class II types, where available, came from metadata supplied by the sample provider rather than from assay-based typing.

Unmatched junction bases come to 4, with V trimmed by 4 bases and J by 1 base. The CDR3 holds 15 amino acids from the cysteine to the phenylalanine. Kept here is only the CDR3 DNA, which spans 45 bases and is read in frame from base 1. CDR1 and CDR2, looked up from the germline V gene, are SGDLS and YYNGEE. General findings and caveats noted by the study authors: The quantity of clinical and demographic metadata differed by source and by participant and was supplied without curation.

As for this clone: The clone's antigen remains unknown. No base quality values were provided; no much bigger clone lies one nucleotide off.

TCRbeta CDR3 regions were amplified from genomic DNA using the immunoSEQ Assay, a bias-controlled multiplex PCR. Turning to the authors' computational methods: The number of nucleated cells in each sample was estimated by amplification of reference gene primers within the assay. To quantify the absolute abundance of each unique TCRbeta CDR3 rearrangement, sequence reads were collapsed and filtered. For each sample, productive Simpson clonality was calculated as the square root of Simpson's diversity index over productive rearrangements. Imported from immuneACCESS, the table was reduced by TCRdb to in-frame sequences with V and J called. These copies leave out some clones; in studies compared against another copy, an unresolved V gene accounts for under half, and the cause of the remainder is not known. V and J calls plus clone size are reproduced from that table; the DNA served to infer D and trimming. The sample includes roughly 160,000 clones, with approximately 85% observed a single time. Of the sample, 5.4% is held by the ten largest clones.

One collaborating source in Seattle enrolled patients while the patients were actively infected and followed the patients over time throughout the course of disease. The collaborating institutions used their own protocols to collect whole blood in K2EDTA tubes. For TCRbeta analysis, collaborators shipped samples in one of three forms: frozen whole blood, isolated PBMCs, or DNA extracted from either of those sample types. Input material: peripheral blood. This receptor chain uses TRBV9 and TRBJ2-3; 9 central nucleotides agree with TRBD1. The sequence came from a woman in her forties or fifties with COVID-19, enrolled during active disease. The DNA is TGTGCCAGCAGCTATTGGACAGGGGGCACAGATACGCAGTATTTT. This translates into CASSYWTGGTDTQYF.